Shown below are 24 T cell receptor beta chains from a single sample sequenced in a study of blood T cell repertoires in COVID-19. Only in-frame clones appear in the TCRdb table, and some are missing; sequencing was by immunoSEQ multiplex PCR. The data show just over 90,000 clones, roughly 80% seen once. The specimen was peripheral blood. The receptors shown here come from a human donor in a cohort sampled during active COVID-19.

This clone was picked up a small number of times. The chain uses TRBV5-1 and TRBJ2-2, with 7 bases aligning to TRBD2. This CDR3 spans 18 amino acids. Germline-derived CDR1 and CDR2 are SGHRS and YFSETQ. With 1 base clipped from V and 2 bases from J, the junction kept 11 bases outside the gene matches. The CDR3 region is CASSLTTSPFLNTGELFF. CDR3 bases: TGCGCCAGCAGCTTGACGACTAGCCCATTTCTAAACACCGGGGAGCTGTTTTTT. The full variable domain, rest sourced from reference TRBV5-1 and TRBJ2-2, is KAGVTQTPRYLIKTRGQQVTLSCSPISGHRSVSWYQQTPGQGLQFLFEYFSETQRNKGNFPGRFSGRQFSNSRSEMNVSTLELGDSALYLCASSLTTSPFLNTGELFFGEGSRLTVL.

This chain links TRBV6-6 with TRBJ1-5, with 8 positions matching TRBD1. This CDR3 comprises 16 residues. Trimming took 6 bases from V and 4 from J; bases not matched to a gene: 11. The germline CDR1 and CDR2 sequences are MNHNY and SVGAGI (reference sequence). CDR3: CASSSDQGAANQPQHF. The CDR3 nucleotides are TGTGCCAGCAGCTCCGATCAGGGGGCAGCGAATCAGCCCCAGCATTTT.

CDR3: CASSHRDRGLGNTEAFF. CDR3 bases: TGTGCCAGCAGCCACCGGGACAGGGGGCTGGGGAACACTGAAGCTTTCTTT. The V gene is TRBV28, the J gene TRBJ1-1; 12 bases align to TRBD1. Trimming at V came to 6 bases and at J to 1 base, leaving 9 bases not matched to a gene. Germline assignment: CDR1 MDHEN and CDR2 SYDVKM. The CDR3 sequence is 17 residues long.

V is TRBV10-3 and J is TRBJ2-1; D unclear. Trimming took off 0 bases at V and 7 bases at J, with 4 bases between the two ends. This CDR3 spans 12 amino acids. Germline V gene data show CDR1 as ENHRY and CDR2 as SYGVKD. For the CDR3, the DNA is TGTGCCATCAGTGAGTCCCCAAATGAGCAGTTCTTC. Amino acids: CAISESPNEQFF.

The chain combines TRBV6-5 with TRBJ2-7, with TRBD1 identical over 8 bases. The CDR3 runs to 15 residues. Germline V CDR1 and CDR2: MNHEY, SVGAGI. The junction had 9 bases not matched to a gene; V was cut back by 6 bases and J by 2 bases. For the CDR3, the DNA is TGTGCCAGCAGGAATAGCTGGACAGGGCCCTACGAGCAGTACTTC. This codes for CASRNSWTGPYEQYF.

The CDR3 loop reads CATMGSPNTGELFF. In nucleotides, the CDR3 is TGTGCCACCATGGGGAGTCCGAACACCGGGGAGCTGTTTTTT. This sequence joins TRBV24-1 and TRBJ2-2; tentative D call: TRBD2 (5 bases). V lost 8 bases and J 0 bases, leaving 9 bases between the germline ends. The CDR3 is 14 residues long. Germline loops: CDR1 KGHDR, CDR2 SFDVKD.

V usage is TRBV7-3 and J usage is TRBJ2-3, with 7 bases identical to TRBD1. The CDR3 runs to 15 residues. J lost 3 bases, V lost 5 bases, and 8 bases had no gene match. Germline lookup yields CDR1 SGHTA and CDR2 FQGTGA. CDR3: CASSPQTGPTDTQYF. CDR3 coding DNA: TGTGCCAGCAGCCCCCAGACAGGGCCAACAGATACGCAGTATTTT.

This rearrangement joins TRBV10-3 to TRBJ1-5; TRBD1 is a possible D gene (6 bases). This CDR3 is 13 amino acids long. Trimming shortened V by 10 bases and J by 1 base, and 11 bases separated the two germline ends. Per the germline V gene, CDR1 is ENHRY and CDR2 is SYGVKD. The chain's CDR3 is CATQGGSNQPQHF. For the CDR3, the DNA is TGTGCCACACAGGGAGGGAGCAATCAGCCCCAGCATTTT.

The chain employs TRBV14 and TRBJ2-7; TRBD1 matches at 9 bases. The trim removed 3 bases at V and 5 bases at J, leaving 8 bases unmatched. This CDR3 contains 15 residues. Germline assignment: CDR1 SGHDN and CDR2 FVKESK. CDR3 in amino acids: CASSQLQGALDEQYF. CDR3 coding DNA: TGTGCCAGCAGCCAGTTACAGGGGGCCCTTGACGAGCAGTACTTC.

This clone occurred a few times. The chain combines TRBV28 with TRBJ2-1; the D gene is possibly TRBD2 (5 bases). The CDR3 has 12 residues. Between the trimmed V and J ends, which lost 3 bases and 7 bases, there was a span of 7 bases. CDR1 and CDR2 from the germline V gene are MDHEN and SYDVKM. As DNA, the CDR3 is TGTGCCAGCAGTTTGAGGGCGAATGAGCAGTTCTTC. Its protein product is CASSLRANEQFF.

About this clone itself: The identical CDR3 is also encoded by other nucleotide sequences in the sample. CDR3 coding DNA: TGCGCCAGCAGCTCACCGGGACAGGGGGCAGGCAACACTGAAGCTTTCTTT. It translates to CASSSPGQGAGNTEAFF. V usage is TRBV5-1 and J usage is TRBJ1-1, with 12 bases fitting TRBD1. V trimming: 3 bases; J trimming: 2 bases; junction bases outside the gene matches: 8. This CDR3 has 17 residues. CDR1 and CDR2 from the germline V gene are SGHRS and YFSETQ.

This clone was detected once. The genes are TRBV2 and TRBJ1-4; D gene ambiguous. CDR1 is SNHLY and CDR2 is FYNNEI in the germline V gene. V lost 7 bases, J lost 0 bases, and 12 bases lay in between. CDR3 size: 15 residues. CDR3 loop: CASTGGSATNEKLFF. The CDR3 nucleotides read TGTGCCAGCACGGGAGGGTCGGCAACTAATGAAAAACTGTTTTTT. Full variable domain (outside the CDR3, taken from reference TRBV2 and TRBJ1-4): EPEVTQTPSHQVTQMGQEVILRCVPISNHLYFYWYRQILGQKVEFLVSFYNNEISEKSEIFDDQFSVERPDGSNFTLKIRSTKLEDSAMYFCASTGGSATNEKLFFGSGTQLSVL.

The chain employs TRBV7-8 and TRBJ2-5; D ambiguous. Germline V gives CDR1 SGHVS, CDR2 FQNEAQ. Trimming shortened V by 1 base and J by 4 bases, and 7 bases separated the two germline ends. The CDR3 consists of 13 residues. The CDR3 DNA sequence: TGTGCCAGCAGCTTAGGACTTCGAGAGACCCAGTACTTC. It specifies CASSLGLRETQYF.

The genes are TRBV13 and TRBJ1-2; 7 bases map to TRBD1. Germline lookup yields CDR1 PRHDT and CDR2 FYEKMQ (reference sequence). Losses at the gene ends were 5 bases for V and 4 bases for J; bases not matched to a gene: 10. CDR3 length: 15 amino acids. The CDR3 region is CASSQGGPGSYGYTF. The CDR3 DNA is TGTGCCAGCAGCCAGGGGGGACCGGGATCCTATGGCTACACCTTC.

The V and J genes are TRBV28 and TRBJ2-1, with 8 bases aligning to TRBD2. The CDR3 consists of 16 residues. The V segment lost 5 bases and the J segment 5 bases; nucleotides outside the gene matches: 11. Germline V gene sequence: CDR1 MDHEN, CDR2 SYDVKM. CDR3 nucleotides: TGTGCCAGCAGTCCCGGGGGGGCCATGGGGGACAATGAGCAGTTCTTC. It translates to CASSPGGAMGDNEQFF.

This clone was seen ten or more times. The rearrangement joins TRBV19 to TRBJ2-7; tentative D call: TRBD1 (6 bases). Trimming removed 3 bases at V and 5 bases at J, with 8 bases between. Germline CDR1 is LNHDA and CDR2 is SQIVND (reference sequence). The CDR3 length is 12 residues. The CDR3 DNA reads as TGTGCCAGTAGTATCACAGGGCACGAGCAGTACTTC. It is translated as CASSITGHEQYF.

This chain links TRBV14 with TRBJ2-1, with 8 bases identical to TRBD2. CDR1 and CDR2 from the germline V gene are SGHDN and FVKESK. With 2 bases clipped from V and 6 bases from J, the junction kept 6 bases outside the gene matches. The CDR3 runs 15 residues. In nucleotides, the CDR3 is TGTGCCAGCAGCCAAATTACTAGCGGACGCAATGAGCAGTTCTTC. Translating gives CASSQITSGRNEQFF.

Only a few counts were recorded for this clone. CDR3 nucleotides: TGTGCCAGCAACCGGGACAGGGACGAAAAACTGTTTTTT. Amino acids: CASNRDRDEKLFF. The rearrangement links TRBV6-5 to TRBJ1-4; the match to TRBD1 covers 9 bases. Germline V gene lookup returns CDR1 MNHEY and CDR2 SVGAGI. The length of the CDR3 is 13 residues. V lost 7 bases and J lost 8; bases outside the gene matches: 5.

This clone was detected many times. The chain combines TRBV29-1 with TRBJ2-2; tentatively, D is TRBD2 (5 bases). This CDR3 comprises 12 residues. Trimming took 7 bases from V and 4 from J, leaving 10 bases between them. Germline V gene data show CDR1 as SQVTM and CDR2 as ANQGSEA. The CDR3 loop is CSASGGTGELFF. In DNA, the CDR3 is TGCAGCGCCTCTGGAGGCACCGGGGAGCTGTTTTTT.

The chain has TRBV3-1 (or the pseudogene TRBV3-2) and TRBJ2-5, with TRBD2 identical over 10 bases. CDR3 length equals 15 residues. Germline lookup yields CDR1 LGHDT and CDR2 YNNKEL (reference sequence). V lost 0 bases and J lost 5; bases outside the gene matches: 3. CDR3 DNA: TGTGCCAGCAGCCAAGAAAGGACTAGCGGTGAGACCCAGTACTTC. Translation: CASSQERTSGETQYF.

The chain joins TRBV27 to TRBJ1-6; D is possibly TRBD1 (5 bases). V lost 8 bases and J 8 bases, leaving 13 bases between the germline ends. The CDR3 runs 13 residues. The germline gives CDR1 MNHEY, CDR2 SMNVEV (reference sequence). The CDR3 spells CASVGHTDSPLHF. CDR3 coding DNA: TGTGCCAGCGTAGGACATACGGATTCACCCCTCCACTTT.

In its sample, this clone was seen once. The chain employs TRBV18 and TRBJ2-1; 7 positions agree with TRBD2. V was pared by 3 bases and J by 6 bases, with 8 bases of the junction left unmatched. The CDR3 runs 15 residues. The V gene's germline CDR1 is KGHSH and CDR2 LQKENI. The CDR3 is CASSPLSGGINEQFF. CDR3 DNA: TGTGCCAGCTCACCGCTATCCGGGGGGATCAATGAGCAGTTCTTC.

V is TRBV2 and J is TRBJ2-4; TRBD1 agrees at 7 bases. Germline loops: CDR1 SNHLY, CDR2 FYNNEI. V lost 8 bases and J lost 7; bases outside the gene matches: 2. The CDR3 contains 11 residues. The CDR3 sequence is CASVRGNIQYF. The CDR3 region has the DNA TGTGCCAGCGTCAGGGGGAACATTCAGTACTTC.

The chain has TRBV7-9 and TRBJ2-7; 11 bases align to TRBD2. Trimming cost V 5 bases and J 3 bases; bases outside gene matches: 3. Germline V CDR1 and CDR2: SEHNR, FQNEAQ (reference sequence). The CDR3 length is 14 residues. The CDR3 is CASSRTSGSYEQYF. CDR3 nucleotides: TGTGCCAGCAGCCGCACTAGCGGGAGCTACGAGCAGTACTTC.